This passage covers 28 T cell receptor beta chains from one sample sequenced in a study of T-cell memory formation after mild COVID-19. Using its own MiXCR run on the 5' RACE reads, TCRdb lists one record per CDR3 protein. The profile shows 120,000 to 150,000 distinct CDR3 sequences, over 15% of them singletons. The sample comprised PBMCs or a T cell subset sorted from them (not recorded which). These TCRs come from an adult woman who had mild COVID-19 (a few samples of this study predate the infection). Cell type and time point are not known.

This clonotype occurred a few times. The chain combines TRBV12-3 or TRBV12-4 with TRBJ2-1; 10 nucleotides match TRBD2. This CDR3 has 17 amino acids. J was trimmed by 0 bases and V by 5 bases; bases with no gene match: 7. DNA for the CDR3: TGTGCCAGCAGTAGGAAACGACTAGCGGGCTCCTACAATGAGCAGTTCTTC. Translating gives CASSRKRLAGSYNEQFF.

This clonotype was counted at least ten times. This chain connects TRBV4-2 to TRBJ2-7; TRBD1 might be the D (6 bases). The CDR3 is 14 amino acids. Trimming removed 0 bases at V and 4 bases at J, with 10 bases between. Germline V gene data show CDR1 as LGHNA and CDR2 as YNFKEQ. The CDR3 region has the DNA TGTGCCAGCAGCCAAGATCTGAGGGGGTACGAGCAGTACTTC. As protein: CASSQDLRGYEQYF.

This clonotype has only a few counts. The CDR3 here is CASRAGVSSPLHF. CDR3 DNA sequence: TGTGCCAGTCGGGCAGGGGTTAGCTCACCCCTCCACTTT. The chain has TRBV6-2 or TRBV6-3 and TRBJ1-6; D is possibly TRBD1 (6 bases). The CDR3 has 13 residues. Germline V CDR1 and CDR2: MNHEY, SVGEGT. The V and J ends lost 9 bases and 10 bases respectively, with 16 bases between them.

This clonotype was seen a few times. The CDR3 loop reads CASSPWGDTNYGYTF. CDR3 DNA: TGTGCCAGCAGTCCATGGGGAGACACTAACTATGGCTACACCTTC. The chain combines TRBV6-5 with TRBJ1-2; D unresolved. The germline V and J ends were trimmed by 5 bases and 0 bases, with 13 bases remaining between them. This CDR3 spans 15 amino acids. Germline CDR1 and CDR2: MNHEY and SVGAGI.

This chain links TRBV5-1 with TRBJ1-1; 8 positions match TRBD1. J was trimmed by 5 bases and V by 4 bases; bases with no gene match: 13. CDR1 SGHRS and CDR2 YFSETQ come from the germline V gene. The CDR3 totals 16 residues. In DNA form, the CDR3 reads TGCGCCAGCAGCCTTCAGGGCCCGACAGGGGAAACTGAAGCTTTCTTT. It codes for CASSLQGPTGETEAFF.

At least ten counts were recorded for this clonotype. The rearrangement links TRBV4-1 to TRBJ1-2; a possible D gene is TRBD1 (5 bases). CDR3 length: 13 amino acids. With 1 base removed from V and 4 bases from J, the gap between germline ends came to 7 bases. Germline CDR1 and CDR2: MGHRA and YSYEKL. CDR3 region: CASSQGGGYGYTF. CDR3 bases: TGCGCCAGCAGCCAAGGTGGGGGCTATGGCTACACCTTC.

The table lists this clonotype with a few counts. V and J are TRBV7-9 and TRBJ2-7, with 8 bases matching TRBD1. Germline loops: CDR1 SEHNR, CDR2 FQNEAQ (reference sequence). V lost 7 bases and J lost 2; bases outside the gene matches: 4. The CDR3 is made up of 13 amino acids. CDR3 nucleotides: TGTGCCAGCACTATACAGGGGGCCTACGAGCAGTACTTC. Translating it yields CASTIQGAYEQYF.

The table lists this clonotype with many counts. The chain recombines TRBV20-1 with TRBJ2-7; D unresolved. V was trimmed by 8 bases and J by 2 bases, leaving 13 bases between them. Germline V gene data show CDR1 as DFQATT and CDR2 as SNEGSKA (reference sequence). This CDR3 has 12 amino acids. CDR3 DNA: TGCAGTTTTCAGACTGCAGCCTACGAGCAGTACTTC. Its translation is CSFQTAAYEQYF.

The rearrangement uses TRBV7-2 and TRBJ1-4; 8 bases map to TRBD1. The CDR3 runs 14 residues. CDR1 is SGHTA, CDR2 FQGNSA, per germline. V was clipped by 5 bases and J by 4 bases; unmatched bases: 3. The CDR3 coding sequence is TGTGCCAGCAGCCCGACAGGGGTTAATGAAAAACTGTTTTTT. Protein product: CASSPTGVNEKLFF.

The chain carries TRBV29-1 and TRBJ2-7; D perhaps matches TRBD1 (6 bases). Germline V gene lookup returns CDR1 SQVTM and CDR2 ANQGSEA. The V and J ends lost 4 bases and 1 base respectively, with 8 bases between them. The CDR3 runs to 12 residues. The CDR3 reads CSVGTDSYEQYF. CDR3 nucleotide sequence: TGCAGCGTTGGGACAGATTCCTACGAGCAGTACTTC.

This clonotype was picked up a small number of times. The rearrangement links TRBV6-5 to TRBJ2-7; TRBD2 agrees at 13 bases. This CDR3 spans 17 amino acids. CDR1 is MNHEY, CDR2 SVGAGI, per germline. V gave up 6 bases and J gave up 3 bases; unmatched junction bases: 11. The CDR3 nucleotides are TGTGCCAGCAGCTTTGGGACTAGCGGGAAGAAAATCTACGAGCAGTACTTC. Encoded protein: CASSFGTSGKKIYEQYF.

CDR3 in amino acids: CASSLTSGRNTGELFF. The CDR3 DNA follows: TGTGCCAGCAGCTTGACTAGCGGGAGGAACACCGGGGAGCTGTTTTTT. This chain links TRBV2 with TRBJ2-2; 12 bases align to TRBD2. Germline V gives CDR1 SNHLY, CDR2 FYNNEI. The J segment lost 1 base and the V segment lost 6 bases, leaving 3 bases of the junction unmatched. The CDR3 consists of 16 residues.

The chain is built from TRBV18 and TRBJ1-4; D remains ambiguous. CDR1 KGHSH and CDR2 LQKENI come from the germline V gene. Between the trimmed V and J ends, which lost 2 bases and 3 bases, there was a span of 16 bases. The CDR3 is made up of 17 amino acids. CDR3 nucleotide sequence: TGTGCCAGCTCACCAGAGGCGACGGAACCCGCTAATGAAAAACTGTTTTTT. It specifies CASSPEATEPANEKLFF. Together with reference TRBV18 and TRBJ1-4, the CDR3 gives the full variable domain: NAGVMQNPRHLVRRRGQEARLRCSPMKGHSHVYWYRQLPEEGLKFMVYLQKENIIDESGMPKERFSAEFPKEGPSILRIQQVVRGDSAAYFCASSPEATEPANEKLFFGSGTQLSVL.

V gene TRBV3-1 combines with J gene TRBJ1-1; D may be TRBD1 (6 bases). Looked up from germline, CDR1 is LGHDT and CDR2 is YNNKEL (reference sequence). The CDR3 runs 12 residues. V lost 6 bases, J lost 6 bases, and 11 bases lay in between. The CDR3: CASRQQGSEAFF. CDR3 in DNA: TGTGCCAGCAGGCAACAGGGTTCTGAAGCTTTCTTT.

V usage is TRBV7-9 and J usage is TRBJ2-3, with D unresolved. Trimming took off 4 bases at V and 0 bases at J, with 11 bases between the two ends. The CDR3 totals 15 residues. The germline V gene has CDR1 SEHNR and CDR2 FQNEAQ (reference sequence). CDR3 coding DNA: TGTGCCAGCAGCTCCCCTAGGCTCAGCACAGATACGCAGTATTTT. Translation gives CASSSPRLSTDTQYF.

The chain couples TRBV7-9 to TRBJ1-2, with D perhaps matching TRBD1 (5 bases). The germline V and J ends were trimmed by 5 bases and 7 bases, with 17 bases remaining between them. The CDR3 sequence is 14 residues long. Germline-derived CDR1 and CDR2 are SEHNR and FQNEAQ (reference sequence). The CDR3 coding sequence is TGTGCCAGCAGCGGGACGGCAGGCCTTGTTGGCTACACCTTC. Protein sequence: CASSGTAGLVGYTF.

This sequence joins TRBV14 and TRBJ1-4, with D uncertain. CDR1 and CDR2 from the germline V gene are SGHDN and FVKESK. This CDR3 has 16 amino acids. Trimming cost V 4 bases and J 0 bases, with 12 bases left between them. The CDR3 DNA is TGTGCCAGCAGCCTCTTCCTTGGGACAACTAATGAAAAACTGTTTTTT. The encoded protein is CASSLFLGTTNEKLFF.

This clonotype has ten or more counts. The rearrangement links TRBV20-1 to TRBJ1-6; D uncertain. The CDR3 has 13 amino acids. In germline, CDR1 is DFQATT, CDR2 SNEGSKA (reference sequence). V gave up 3 bases and J gave up 5 bases, with 8 bases separating them. The CDR3 sequence: CSASHVDNSPLHF. The CDR3 DNA is TGCAGTGCTAGTCACGTAGATAATTCACCCCTCCACTTT.

This clonotype was seen a handful of times. CDR3 region: CASSLTNNNEQFF. For the CDR3, the DNA is TGTGCCAGCAGTTTAACTAACAACAATGAGCAGTTCTTC. The J gene is TRBJ2-1, the V gene TRBV28; D remains unclear. The CDR3 loop spans 13 amino acids. Trimming left V 2 bases short and J 5 bases short, with 7 bases between. The germline V gene encodes CDR1 MDHEN and CDR2 SYDVKM. Full variable domain (outside the CDR3, taken from reference TRBV28 and TRBJ2-1): DVKVTQSSRYLVKRTGEKVFLECVQDMDHENMFWYRQDPGLGLRLIYFSYDVKMKEKGDIPEGYSVSREKKERFSLILESASTNQTSMYLCASSLTNNNEQFFGPGTRLTVL.

This clonotype was counted between two and nine times. The chain combines TRBV6-2 or TRBV6-3 with TRBJ2-2; D might be TRBD2 (6 bases). Trimming cost V 6 bases and J 5 bases, with 19 bases left between them. There are 16 residues in the CDR3. Looked up from germline, CDR1 is MNHEY and CDR2 is SVGEGT. DNA for the CDR3: TGTGCCAGCAGACCCATGATAACGGGAGAAACCGGGGAGCTGTTTTTT. Translated: CASRPMITGETGELFF.

The chain joins TRBV19 to TRBJ1-5; 7 bases line up with TRBD1. J gave up 4 bases and V 7 bases, and 13 bases lay outside the gene matches. In germline, CDR1 is LNHDA, CDR2 SQIVND (reference sequence). The CDR3 covers 16 residues. The CDR3 is CASKRLRDRGNQPQHF. The CDR3 DNA follows: TGTGCCAGTAAGCGGCTCCGGGACAGAGGGAATCAGCCCCAGCATTTT.

This CDR3 is CASSLSLSGDEKLFF. For the CDR3, the DNA is TGCGCCAGCAGCTTGTCCCTCTCGGGGGATGAAAAACTGTTTTTT. The chain links TRBV5-1 to TRBJ1-4, with a tentative D call TRBD1 (5 bases). Trimming pared 1 base from V and 6 bases from J, leaving 13 bases between. CDR3 size: 15 residues. CDR1 is SGHRS and CDR2 is YFSETQ in the germline V gene.

The chain combines TRBV3-1 with TRBJ1-2; 9 bases fit TRBD1. The CDR3 is made up of 15 amino acids. Germline CDR1 and CDR2: LGHDT and YNNKEL (reference sequence). V lost 3 bases and J lost 6; bases outside the gene matches: 8. CDR3 nucleotide sequence: TGTGCCAGCAGCCAGGGATTGGACAGGGGAAATGGCTACACCTTC. Residues: CASSQGLDRGNGYTF.

The chain has TRBV3-1 and TRBJ2-5; D ambiguous. Per the germline V gene, CDR1 is LGHDT and CDR2 is YNNKEL (reference sequence). The V gene lost 0 bases and the J gene lost 5 bases, with 13 bases spanning the gap. This CDR3 has 15 residues. This chain's CDR3 is CASSQDQPGLETQYF. Written as DNA, the CDR3 is TGTGCCAGCAGCCAAGATCAACCGGGTTTGGAGACCCAGTACTTC.

The sample holds a few counts of this clonotype. The rearrangement joins TRBV7-2 to TRBJ1-1; no clear D. Trimming removed 2 bases from V and 4 bases from J, with 5 bases in between. Germline V gene data show CDR1 as SGHTA and CDR2 as FQGNSA. The CDR3 totals 12 residues. The CDR3 DNA reads as TGTGCCAGCAGCTTATTTGGCACTGAAGCTTTCTTT. Its protein is CASSLFGTEAFF.

There are a few counts of this clonotype. The chain carries TRBV5-6 and TRBJ2-7; 7 bases fit TRBD1. With 4 bases clipped from V and 2 bases from J, the junction kept 6 bases outside the gene matches. This CDR3 region has 14 residues. CDR1 SGHDT and CDR2 YYEEEE come from the germline V gene. The CDR3 DNA sequence: TGTGCCAGCAGCCGAACAGGGGACACCTACGAGCAGTACTTC. Translating it yields CASSRTGDTYEQYF.

This chain connects TRBV20-1 to TRBJ1-1; 9 bases fit TRBD1. The CDR3 length is 16 residues. Germline CDR1 reads DFQATT; CDR2 reads SNEGSKA (reference sequence). J was trimmed by 1 base and V by 4 bases; bases with no gene match: 10. The CDR3 DNA reads TGCAGTGCTAAAGCTACAGGGGGCGCTGGGAACACTGAAGCTTTCTTT. As protein: CSAKATGGAGNTEAFF.

In its sample, this clonotype is medium-sized. J is TRBJ2-1 and V is TRBV20-1; 8 positions match TRBD1. V lost 7 bases, J lost 4 bases, and 12 bases stayed unmatched. Germline assignment: CDR1 DFQATT and CDR2 SNEGSKA (reference sequence). There are 15 residues in the CDR3. CDR3 coding DNA: TGCAGTGTCCCCGACTACAGGGGGTTGTACAATGAGCAGTTCTTC. As protein: CSVPDYRGLYNEQFF.